This T cell receptor (beta chain) was sequenced during a study of T cells expressing NK-cell markers. Worth noting for this clonotype: Its antigen is as yet unknown.

There are 15 residues in the CDR3. In germline, CDR1 is LGHNA, CDR2 YSLEER. Study results and limitations: In 5 or 6 donors, dominant CD3+CD56+NKG2C+ clonotypes ranked among the top 10 CD8+ clonotypes. Topping the CD3+CD56-NKG2C+ fraction as well were these clonotypes, in a few donors.

TCRdb re-called the 5' RACE reads and shows each CDR3 protein once, DNA omitted. The ten most abundant clones cover roughly 58% of a sample with 20,000 or so distinct CDR3 sequences. The chain joins TRBV4-3 to TRBJ2-7; without DNA, the TCRdb call of TRBD1 cannot be checked. Sample: blood T cells: a sorted CD56 or NKG2C T cell subset, CD4+ or CD8+ T cells, or bulk PBMC T cells (not recorded which). This clonotype was obtained from a man aged 18 to 69 in good health. The CDR3 spells CASSLRPGQGREQYF.